This T cell receptor beta chain was profiled in a study of regulatory T cells in long-lasting Graves disease. This clonotype showed up many times. The TCR beta library used iRepertoire HTBI primers with Arm-PCR amplification of CDR3. Via MiXCR, TCRdb re-called the multiplex PCR reads, giving one row per CDR3 protein. The data contain approximately 400,000 distinct CDR3 sequences, 15% of them singletons. The CDR3 has 13 residues. The germline V gene has CDR1 PRHDT and CDR2 FYEKMQ (reference sequence). Trimming took 5 bases from V and 2 from J, leaving 7 bases between them. Described time point: newly diagnosed GD, antithyroid drugs for less than 3 months. Isolated PBMC RNA provided the starting material for the TCR library. These data were likewise used in another study, on T cells in Graves' hyperthyroidism and ophthalmopathy. That study reports: Clinical symptoms, serum thyroxine, TRAb, thyroid ultrasound and orbital computed tomography established diagnosis. When the TCR CDR3 underwent first-round RT-PCR, the HTBI primer set was used. Using 13 V-J features, a model discriminated ophthalmopathy from stable hyperthyroidism. A median approximately 6.8 months before onset, the model predicted ophthalmopathy.

The V and J genes are TRBV13 and TRBJ2-1; no clear D gene. The sequences come from peripheral blood mononuclear cells (PBMCs), collected at new diagnosis, from a patient treated with antithyroid drugs. The source is a woman in her 40s with Graves disease. In nucleotides, the CDR3 is TGTGCCAGCAGCCAACGGCCCTACAATGAGCAGTTCTTC. Residues: CASSQRPYNEQFF.